The T cell receptor beta chain under discussion was sequenced for a study of T cell responses to AZD1222 COVID-19 vaccine. Germline CDR1 reads MGHRA; CDR2 reads YSYEKL. CDR3 size: 17 residues. The V and J ends lost 1 base and 2 bases, in that order; junction bases with no gene match: 9. Method: immunoSEQ multiplex PCR; TCRdb's copy keeps in-frame clones and lacks some. Found here are 65,000 to 85,000 clones, 85% to 95% of them singletons; the top ten hold around 5.3%. The chain employs TRBV4-1 and TRBJ2-7; 9 bases align to TRBD2. This material consisted of peripheral blood, taken on day 0 of AZD1222 vaccination. The TCR originated in an adult in good health. CDR3 sequence (DNA): TGCGCCAGCAGCCAAGTCCCCTTGGCGGGGGGGGCCTACGAGCAGTACTTC. Translating it yields CASSQVPLAGGAYEQYF.